Following are 17 T cell receptor beta chains from one sample sequenced in a study of beta chain features in type 1 diabetes (dated by TCRdb to the late 2010s). Study-wide findings and limitations: Type 1 diabetes patients showed a moderate but significant shortening of TCRB CDR3 length in all four CD4+ subsets.

The library relied on the immunoSEQ multiplex PCR assay. The entire isolated RNA was reverse transcribed using the High Capacity cDNA Reverse Transcription Kit, and thus expressed TCRB transcripts were sequenced. The table was pulled from immuneACCESS by TCRdb, which kept in-frame rearrangements only. Such tables lose some clones; where checked, under half of the loss comes from unresolved V genes, and the rest has no known cause. This sample has roughly 280,000 clones in its table, and less than 30% of those were observed once. The ten most abundant clones make up over 0.01% of the sample. What these receptors recognize is not known. The sample was naive CD4+ T cells from blood. Reading the label with the study, this specimen's cell subset or site is: true naive CD4+ T cells. The source of these receptors is a woman in her twenties or thirties with type 1 diabetes.

The genes are TRBV20-1 and TRBJ2-1; no clear D gene. CDR1 is DFQATT and CDR2 is SNEGSKA in the germline V gene (reference sequence). This CDR3 has 11 residues. V lost 0 bases and J lost 12, with 9 bases in between. CDR3 sequence reads: CSARDLAGQFF. Here the CDR3 DNA reads TGCAGTGCTAGAGATCTCGCAGGGCAGTTCTTC.

V is TRBV29-1 and J is TRBJ1-1, with D possibly TRBD1 on 5 matching bases. The CDR3 covers 11 residues. V was shortened by 6 bases and J by 3 bases, with 8 bases between the two germline ends. CDR1 SQVTM and CDR2 ANQGSEA come from the germline V gene. For the CDR3, the DNA is TGCAGCGTGGACACCTACACTGAAGCTTTCTTT. It translates to CSVDTYTEAFF.

This clone appeared a few times. This chain connects TRBV4-1 to TRBJ2-6, with D unresolved. Germline lookup yields CDR1 MGHRA and CDR2 YSYEKL. This CDR3 spans 15 amino acids. Trimming took 1 base from V and 6 from J, leaving 10 bases between them. Here the CDR3 reads CASSQGPIAANVLTF. The CDR3 bases are TGCGCCAGCAGCCAAGGCCCAATAGCGGCCAACGTCCTGACTTTC.

The V gene is TRBV5-6, the J gene TRBJ1-4; 10 bases are shared with TRBD1. CDR1 SGHDT and CDR2 YYEEEE come from the germline V gene. The CDR3 runs 17 residues. Trimming cost V 1 base and J 7 bases; bases outside gene matches: 10. CDR3 region: CASSLRQGALRGEKLFF. The DNA of the CDR3 is TGTGCCAGCAGCTTGAGACAGGGGGCTCTGCGAGGTGAAAAACTGTTTTTT.

This clone was detected a few times. The CDR3 reads CAWEGQGNTEAFF. The DNA for the CDR3 is TGTGCCTGGGAGGGACAGGGGAACACTGAAGCTTTCTTT. V gene TRBV30 combines with J gene TRBJ1-1, with 9 bases lining up with TRBD1. Unmatched junction bases numbered 2, after V lost 5 bases and J lost 1 base. Germline loops: CDR1 GTSNPN, CDR2 SVGIG (reference sequence). This CDR3 is built from 13 residues.

Only a few counts were recorded for this clone. The rearrangement uses TRBV25-1 and TRBJ1-5, with D maybe TRBD1 (5 bases). V lost 4 bases to trimming and J lost 2 bases, with 12 bases between them. The CDR3 runs to 15 residues. The germline gives CDR1 MGHDK, CDR2 SYGVNS. The CDR3 spells CASSAPGLGNQPQHF. CDR3 nucleotide sequence: TGTGCCAGCAGTGCACCGGGACTGGGCAATCAGCCCCAGCATTTT.

This chain connects TRBV25-1 to TRBJ2-2; a weak D match, TRBD1 (6 bases). The V gene's germline CDR1 is MGHDK and CDR2 SYGVNS. The CDR3 loop spans 14 amino acids. V lost 8 bases and J lost 3, with 13 bases in between. The CDR3 spells CASGQGSDTGELFF. CDR3 nucleotides: TGTGCCAGCGGGCAGGGGAGTGACACCGGGGAGCTGTTTTTT.

This clone was seen a handful of times. The rearrangement joins TRBV7-3 to TRBJ2-2; 10 bases are a match to TRBD1. CDR1 and CDR2 (germline): SGHTA, FQGTGA. The CDR3 is 15 amino acids. Losses at the gene ends were 5 bases for V and 3 bases for J; bases not matched to a gene: 3. CDR3 DNA: TGTGCCAGCAGCCTCGGGACAGGGGACACCGGGGAGCTGTTTTTT. It codes for CASSLGTGDTGELFF. The full variable domain, rest sourced from reference TRBV7-3 and TRBJ2-2, is GAGVSQTPSNKVTEKGKYVELRCDPISGHTALYWYRQSLGQGPEFLIYFQGTGAADDSGLPNDRFFAVRPEGSVSTLKIQRTERGDSAVYLCASSLGTGDTGELFFGEGSRLTVL.

This clone was seen only a few times. The chain combines TRBV9 with TRBJ2-1; 8 bases agree with TRBD2. CDR1 is SGDLS and CDR2 is YYNGEE in the germline V gene. The CDR3 has 14 amino acids. The trim removed 1 base at V and 7 bases at J, leaving 4 bases unmatched. The CDR3 sequence is CASSVQAGVNEQFF. CDR3 nucleotides: TGTGCCAGCAGCGTACAAGCGGGAGTGAATGAGCAGTTCTTC. Full variable domain (missing parts from reference TRBV9 and TRBJ2-1): DSGVTQTPKHLITATGQRVTLRCSPRSGDLSVYWYQQSLDQGLQFLIQYYNGEERAKGNILERFSAQQFPDLHSELNLSSLELGDSALYFCASSVQAGVNEQFFGPGTRLTVL.

This clone has more than one count but fewer than ten. V and J are TRBV11-2 and TRBJ2-7, with D possibly TRBD2 on 5 matching bases. Germline V lookup: CDR1 SGHAT, CDR2 FQNNGV. V shed 3 bases and J shed 4 bases, with 16 bases lying between them. The CDR3 spans 15 residues. CDR3 DNA: TGTGCCAGCAGCTTGACCGATGCGACTATTTACGAGCAGTACTTC. It codes for CASSLTDATIYEQYF.

This chain connects TRBV27 to TRBJ1-2; TRBD1 matches at 9 bases. The CDR3 has 14 amino acids. After removal of 6 bases from V and 4 bases from J, the junction contained 6 bases not matched to a gene. Germline CDR1 MNHEY, CDR2 SMNVEV (reference sequence). The CDR3 DNA reads as TGTGCCAGCAGCGGGGGACAGGGAGTCTATGGCTACACCTTC. As protein: CASSGGQGVYGYTF.

The CDR3 nucleotides are TGTGCCAGCAGTTTGGGGAGGATGTTCTACAATGAGCAGTTCTTC. The encoded protein is CASSLGRMFYNEQFF. The rearrangement links TRBV28 to TRBJ2-1; TRBD2 might be the D (6 bases). CDR1 is MDHEN and CDR2 is SYDVKM in the germline V gene. V was shortened by 3 bases and J by 3 bases, with 12 bases between the two germline ends. There are 15 residues in the CDR3. Combining the CDR3 with reference TRBV28 and TRBJ2-1 gives the whole variable domain DVKVTQSSRYLVKRTGEKVFLECVQDMDHENMFWYRQDPGLGLRLIYFSYDVKMKEKGDIPEGYSVSREKKERFSLILESASTNQTSMYLCASSLGRMFYNEQFFGPGTRLTVL.

This clone came up a few times. This chain uses TRBV7-9 with TRBJ2-4, with 9 positions matching TRBD1. CDR3 length: 15 amino acids. Germline V gene sequence: CDR1 SEHNR, CDR2 FQNEAQ (reference sequence). Losses at the gene ends were 5 bases for V and 3 bases for J; bases not matched to a gene: 5. The CDR3 loop is CASSTGQGGKNIQYF. The CDR3 bases are TGTGCCAGCAGCACGGGACAGGGTGGCAAAAACATTCAGTACTTC.

The chain recombines TRBV27 with TRBJ1-2, with D possibly matching TRBD1 (5 bases). Germline V gene lookup returns CDR1 MNHEY and CDR2 SMNVEV (reference sequence). Trimming cost V 5 bases and J 2 bases, with 9 bases left between them. The CDR3 loop spans 13 amino acids. The CDR3 region has the DNA TGTGCCAGCAGTAAGGAGGGGAACTATGGCTACACCTTC. Protein: CASSKEGNYGYTF.

This clone has more than one count but fewer than ten. The chain links TRBV2 to TRBJ1-1, with no clear D. Looked up from germline, CDR1 is SNHLY and CDR2 is FYNNEI. Trimming removed 8 bases at V and 4 bases at J, with 8 bases between. There are 11 residues in the CDR3. CDR3 amino acids: CASLRSTEAFF. In DNA form, the CDR3 reads TGTGCCAGCTTAAGGAGCACTGAAGCTTTCTTT.

The rearrangement links TRBV5-4 to TRBJ2-3; tentatively, D is TRBD1 (6 bases). CDR1 and CDR2 (germline): SGHNT, YYREEE (reference sequence). The ends were cut back, 1 base at V and 0 bases at J, with 12 bases in the middle. CDR3 length: 16 amino acids. Here the CDR3 reads CASSLSGAGSTDTQYF. The DNA for the CDR3 is TGTGCCAGCAGCTTGTCAGGGGCCGGTAGCACAGATACGCAGTATTTT.

This clone was seen only a few times. This rearrangement joins TRBV9 to TRBJ1-2; D possibly corresponds to TRBD1 (5 bases). Trimming stripped 2 bases from V and 4 bases from J, with 18 bases between. From germline, CDR1 is SGDLS and CDR2 YYNGEE. This CDR3 is built from 16 residues. The CDR3 DNA is TGTGCCAGCAGCGTTTTAACAGGATACACCGGCTATGGCTACACCTTC. Its protein is CASSVLTGYTGYGYTF.